The 29 T cell receptor beta chains below were found in one sample sequenced in a study of beta chain features in type 1 diabetes (dated by TCRdb to the late 2010s). Libraries came from the immunoSEQ multiplex PCR assay. The entire isolated RNA was reverse transcribed using the High Capacity cDNA Reverse Transcription Kit, and thus expressed TCRB transcripts were sequenced. Held by TCRdb, this immuneACCESS table contains in-frame sequences only and omits some clones. Under half of the omission traces to an unresolved V gene where checked; the cause of the rest is unknown. A total of 150,000 to 190,000 clones appear in this sample, around 8.5% of them only once. The ten biggest clones cover about 0.6% of the sample. Sequenced material: central memory CD4+ T cells from blood. These receptors were collected from a man younger than 35 in good health.

This clone was recorded many times. Mismatch with germline at one junction end may stem from a read error. The J gene is TRBJ1-2, the V gene TRBV7-2; D is perhaps TRBD1 (6 bases). From germline, CDR1 is SGHTA and CDR2 FQGNSA. The CDR3 has 13 residues. The DNA for the CDR3 is TGTGCCAGCAGCGTCGACAGGTCGGCCCTCGCTGCCTTC. This translates into CASSVDRSALAAF.

The V call is TRBV30, the J call TRBJ2-7; 7 nucleotides agree with TRBD2. CDR1 and CDR2 from the germline V gene are GTSNPN and SVGIG (reference sequence). This CDR3 contains 13 residues. J lost 5 bases, V lost 2 bases, and 6 bases had no gene match. The DNA of the CDR3 is TGTGCCTGGAGTAAGGGACTACAGCACGAGCAGTACTTC. Encoded protein: CAWSKGLQHEQYF.

This sequence joins TRBV28 and TRBJ1-2, with 9 bases matching TRBD1. Germline V gene data show CDR1 as MDHEN and CDR2 as SYDVKM. This CDR3 is built from 13 residues. J gave up 7 bases and V 3 bases, and 3 bases lay outside the gene matches. The CDR3 bases are TGTGCCAGCAGTTTTTCGGACAGGGGTGGCTACACCTTC. Amino acid sequence: CASSFSDRGGYTF.

The genes are TRBV7-2 and TRBJ1-1; D remains unclear. V was clipped by 4 bases and J by 8 bases, with 14 bases between them. The CDR3 totals 13 residues. Germline CDR1 SGHTA, CDR2 FQGNSA. CDR3 sequence (DNA): TGTGCCAGCAGCTCCCAGTCGGCCAGGGAAGCTTTCTTT. As protein: CASSSQSAREAFF.

This rearrangement joins TRBV9 to TRBJ2-5; possible D gene TRBD2, 5 bases. The germline V gene has CDR1 SGDLS and CDR2 YYNGEE. V lost 0 bases and J lost 5, with 17 bases in between. The CDR3 runs 16 residues. The CDR3 DNA sequence: TGTGCCAGCAGCGTAGACTCGGGGAGAGGGTTTGAGACCCAGTACTTC. This translates into CASSVDSGRGFETQYF.

This chain links TRBV5-1 with TRBJ1-3; no clear D. Between the trimmed V and J ends, which lost 4 bases and 1 base, there was a span of 12 bases. CDR3 length equals 15 residues. Per germline, CDR1 SGHRS and CDR2 YFSETQ. The CDR3 DNA reads TGCGCCAGCAGCCCCGGTCACGGGTCTGGAAACACCATATATTTT. Protein product: CASSPGHGSGNTIYF.

Many counts were recorded for this clone. An end of the junction does not agree with germline; a read error may underlie this. This rearrangement joins TRBV30 to TRBJ2-7, with 7 bases lining up with TRBD2. CDR3 size: 11 residues. The V gene's germline CDR1 is GTSNPN and CDR2 SVGIG (reference sequence). The CDR3 nucleotides are TGTGCCTGGAGTTCACAGCGGGAATCAACTTTC. It is translated as CAWSSQRESTF.

The CDR3, as DNA: TGTGCCAGTCAAACAGGGGTCCAAGAGACCCAGTACTTC. Amino acids: CASQTGVQETQYF. The rearrangement joins TRBV27 to TRBJ2-5; 7 nucleotides align to TRBD1. The CDR3 extends over 13 amino acids. Looked up from germline, CDR1 is MNHEY and CDR2 is SMNVEV (reference sequence). J was trimmed by 1 base and V by 9 bases; bases with no gene match: 5.

A few counts support this clone. The chain links TRBV6-1 to TRBJ2-3, with D possibly being TRBD2 (6 bases). Per germline, CDR1 MNHNS and CDR2 SASEGT. V lost 6 bases and J 2 bases, leaving 15 bases between the germline ends. The CDR3 is 15 amino acids. The CDR3 bases are TGTGCCAGCAGGGATCCCGGAGGGGCCACAGATACGCAGTATTTT. It yields the protein CASRDPGGATDTQYF.

V usage is TRBV28 and J usage is TRBJ2-7, with 14 bases identical to TRBD2. This CDR3 comprises 16 residues. V lost 2 bases to trimming and J lost 7 bases; unmatched junction nucleotides: 7. The germline V gene encodes CDR1 MDHEN and CDR2 SYDVKM. CDR3 sequence (DNA): TGTGCCAGCAGTTTAGGGGGACTAGCGGGAGCGGGGGAGCAGTACTTC. Residues: CASSLGGLAGAGEQYF.

This clone was seen a handful of times. The gene calls are TRBV6-5 and TRBJ1-1; TRBD1 agrees at 9 bases. The J segment lost 8 bases and the V segment lost 5 bases, leaving 9 bases of the junction unmatched. CDR3 size: 14 residues. CDR1 is MNHEY and CDR2 is SVGAGI in the germline V gene. The CDR3, as DNA: TGTGCCAGCAGTCGGGGACAGGGCGGGAAGGAAGCTTTCTTT. This encodes CASSRGQGGKEAFF.

This clone was recorded at least ten times. The genes are TRBV2 and TRBJ2-1, with TRBD1 as a possible D gene (5 bases). The CDR3 totals 15 residues. The ends were cut back, 4 bases at V and 7 bases at J, with 17 bases in the middle. Germline V gene data show CDR1 as SNHLY and CDR2 as FYNNEI. CDR3 nucleotides: TGTGCCAGCAGTGTGCAGGGCCAAGCCACGAATGAGCAGTTCTTC. It encodes CASSVQGQATNEQFF. Supplemented by reference TRBV2 and TRBJ2-1, the full variable domain reads EPEVTQTPSHQVTQMGQEVILRCVPISNHLYFYWYRQILGQKVEFLVSFYNNEISEKSEIFDDQFSVERPDGSNFTLKIRSTKLEDSAMYFCASSVQGQATNEQFFGPGTRLTVL.

This rearrangement joins TRBV25-1 to TRBJ1-1, with 7 bases lining up with TRBD1. V gave up 3 bases and J gave up 3 bases; unmatched junction bases: 1. The CDR3 is 13 amino acids. Germline V gene sequence: CDR1 MGHDK, CDR2 SYGVNS. The CDR3 DNA follows: TGTGCCAGCAGTGAGACAGGGTACACTGAAGCTTTCTTT. Its protein product is CASSETGYTEAFF.

The chain has TRBV6-5 and TRBJ2-7, with TRBD2 matching 10 bases. CDR3 length equals 15 residues. After removal of 6 bases from V and 5 bases from J, the junction contained 10 bases not matched to a gene. Germline V gene lookup returns CDR1 MNHEY and CDR2 SVGAGI. CDR3 sequence (DNA): TGTGCCAGCAGGGGCACTAGCGGGAAGCCTGACGAGCAGTACTTC. Its protein product is CASRGTSGKPDEQYF.

This clone came up a few times. CDR3 protein: CASSFEGAVYEQYF. CDR3 DNA: TGTGCCAGCAGTTTCGAGGGGGCGGTCTACGAGCAGTACTTC. This chain connects TRBV27 to TRBJ2-7, with 7 bases lining up with TRBD1. V lost 3 bases to trimming and J lost 3 bases; unmatched junction nucleotides: 5. The CDR3 contains 14 residues. CDR1 is MNHEY and CDR2 is SMNVEV in the germline V gene (reference sequence).

J is TRBJ2-1 and V is TRBV7-3, with D possibly TRBD1 on 7 matching bases. CDR1 is SGHTA, CDR2 FQGTGA, per germline. V gave up 5 bases and J gave up 8 bases, with 10 bases separating them. CDR3 length: 12 residues. The CDR3 here is CASSQGGDEQFF. The DNA of the CDR3 is TGTGCCAGCAGCCAGGGGGGCGATGAGCAGTTCTTC. The full variable domain, its missing parts supplied by reference TRBV7-3 and TRBJ2-1, is GAGVSQTPSNKVTEKGKYVELRCDPISGHTALYWYRQSLGQGPEFLIYFQGTGAADDSGLPNDRFFAVRPEGSVSTLKIQRTERGDSAVYLCASSQGGDEQFFGPGTRLTVL.

Only a few counts were recorded for this clone. The V call is TRBV20-1, the J call TRBJ1-1; D call uncertain. This CDR3 has 11 amino acids. V was clipped by 6 bases and J by 9 bases, with 14 bases between them. Germline V lookup: CDR1 DFQATT, CDR2 SNEGSKA (reference sequence). CDR3 region: CSAEDGDKAFF. The CDR3, as DNA: TGCAGTGCCGAAGACGGCGACAAAGCTTTCTTT.

This clone has at least ten counts. The V and J genes are TRBV2 and TRBJ2-3; D might be TRBD1 (6 bases). The CDR3 loop spans 13 amino acids. Germline V gives CDR1 SNHLY, CDR2 FYNNEI. Trimming took 8 bases from V and 1 from J, leaving 10 bases between them. The DNA of the CDR3 is TGTGCCAGCCGGGACACCGGCACAGATACGCAGTATTTT. Its protein product is CASRDTGTDTQYF.

CDR3 sequence (DNA): TGTGCCAGCAGCTTTACTAGCGGGGGAATCTACGAGCAGTACTTC. Amino acids: CASSFTSGGIYEQYF. The chain recombines TRBV7-2 with TRBJ2-7, with TRBD2 identical over 11 bases. This CDR3 is built from 15 residues. The germline CDR1 and CDR2 sequences are SGHTA and FQGNSA. V lost 3 bases and J lost 3; bases outside the gene matches: 4. Full variable domain (remainder filled in from reference TRBV7-2 and TRBJ2-7): GAGVSQSPSNKVTEKGKDVELRCDPISGHTALYWYRQSLGQGLEFLIYFQGNSAPDKSGLPSDRFSAERTGGSVSTLTIQRTQQEDSAVYLCASSFTSGGIYEQYFGPGTRLTVT.

There are a few counts of this clone. V usage is TRBV20-1 and J usage is TRBJ1-1, with D possibly matching TRBD1 (5 bases). Trimming removed 3 bases from V and 12 bases from J, with 11 bases in between. Germline V CDR1 and CDR2: DFQATT, SNEGSKA (reference sequence). The CDR3 loop spans 10 amino acids. The CDR3 DNA reads as TGCAGTGCTAGGGGAAGGGGTTCTTTCTTT. Translating it yields CSARGRGSFF.

This clone has just a few counts. The genes are TRBV4-1 and TRBJ2-7; 7 nucleotides line up with TRBD2. This CDR3 contains 17 residues. Trimming at V came to 1 base and at J to 0 bases, leaving 9 bases not matched to a gene. Germline V lookup: CDR1 MGHRA, CDR2 YSYEKL. This CDR3 reads CASSQGGLAEYSYEQYF. CDR3 nucleotide sequence: TGCGCCAGCAGCCAAGGTGGTCTAGCGGAATACTCCTACGAGCAGTACTTC.

The CDR3 loop reads CAISLTDQETQYF. CDR3 coding DNA: TGTGCCATCAGTTTGACAGACCAAGAGACCCAGTACTTC. V gene TRBV10-3 combines with J gene TRBJ2-5; a possible D gene is TRBD1 (5 bases). Trimming shortened V by 5 bases and J by 0 bases, and 7 bases separated the two germline ends. Germline V gene lookup returns CDR1 ENHRY and CDR2 SYGVKD. CDR3 length: 13 amino acids.

In its sample, this clone was seen a few times. The chain is built from TRBV10-3 and TRBJ2-2, with D perhaps TRBD1 (6 bases). This CDR3 region has 14 residues. The germline gives CDR1 ENHRY, CDR2 SYGVKD. Trimming removed 3 bases at V and 7 bases at J, with 12 bases between. Written as DNA, the CDR3 is TGTGCCATCAGTGATCCCCAGGGGCACGGGGAGCTGTTTTTT. It encodes CAISDPQGHGELFF.

This clone was picked up a small number of times. The rearrangement links TRBV28 to TRBJ2-6; D gene unclear. The CDR3 loop spans 15 amino acids. In germline, CDR1 is MDHEN, CDR2 SYDVKM. V lost 3 bases to trimming and J lost 0 bases, with 6 bases between them. CDR3 protein: CASSFGSSGANVLTF. CDR3 sequence (DNA): TGTGCCAGCAGTTTCGGTTCCTCTGGGGCCAACGTCCTGACTTTC. Using reference TRBV28 and TRBJ2-6 for the parts outside the CDR3, the full variable domain is DVKVTQSSRYLVKRTGEKVFLECVQDMDHENMFWYRQDPGLGLRLIYFSYDVKMKEKGDIPEGYSVSREKKERFSLILESASTNQTSMYLCASSFGSSGANVLTFGAGSRLTVL.

In this sample, this clone turned up a few times. V usage is TRBV4-3 and J usage is TRBJ2-1; 9 bases agree with TRBD2. Per germline, CDR1 LGHNA and CDR2 YSLEER. V was clipped by 1 base and J by 1 base; unmatched bases: 8. The CDR3 contains 18 residues. The CDR3 is CASSQGISGRLSYNEQFF. The CDR3 nucleotides are TGCGCCAGCAGCCAAGGGATTAGCGGGAGACTTTCCTACAATGAGCAGTTCTTC.

This clone was found many times. V gene TRBV7-9 combines with J gene TRBJ2-3; D may be TRBD2 (5 bases). V was pared by 5 bases and J by 6 bases, with 12 bases between. Germline CDR1 is SEHNR and CDR2 is FQNEAQ (reference sequence). The CDR3 runs 13 residues. The CDR3 DNA follows: TGTGCCAGCAGCCCCCGGGAAGAGGATACGCAGTATTTT. Translated: CASSPREEDTQYF.

On this clone: An end of the junction does not agree with germline; a read error may underlie this. The rearrangement joins TRBV28 to TRBJ2-7, with 8 positions matching TRBD1. The germline V gene has CDR1 MDHEN and CDR2 SYDVKM. The CDR3 contains 11 residues. As DNA, the CDR3 is TGTGCCAGCAGTTATGACAGGGGTTTCACGTTC. This sequence encodes CASSYDRGFTF.

V is TRBV5-1 and J is TRBJ2-7; 8 nucleotides match TRBD2. The CDR3 length is 13 residues. Germline assignment: CDR1 SGHRS and CDR2 YFSETQ. V shed 3 bases, J shed 6 bases, and the junction held 5 bases outside the gene matches. CDR3 coding DNA: TGCGCCAGCAGCTCCGGACTAGCCGGCGAGCAGTACTTC. Protein sequence: CASSSGLAGEQYF.

This clone was observed a handful of times. The rearrangement uses TRBV28 and TRBJ2-3; no definite D call. Germline lookup yields CDR1 MDHEN and CDR2 SYDVKM. This CDR3 spans 12 amino acids. The V end lost 8 bases, the J end lost 3 bases, and 9 bases lay between the germline ends. CDR3 coding DNA: TGTGCCAGCCAGGCCCTTACAGATACGCAGTATTTT. Translation gives CASQALTDTQYF.